This TCR beta chain emerged from a study of cytomegalovirus exposure and HLA in healthy donors. This CDR3 has 16 amino acids. V shed 2 bases, J shed 5 bases, and the junction held 4 bases outside the gene matches. CDR1 and CDR2 from the germline V gene are MNHNS and SASEGT. The PCR had 60 Vbeta and 13 Jbeta primers. Measured with immunoSEQ multiplex PCR; TCRdb has only the in-frame clones, and not every one. The sample holds 200,000 to 250,000 clones; around 76% are singletons and the top ten take roughly 0.62%. The clonotype originates from a man aged 18 to 29 in good health and CMV-seronegative. The rearrangement joins TRBV6-1 to TRBJ2-1; 12 positions agree with TRBD2. Source material: PBMCs. CDR3 amino acids: CASSETGLAGNNEQFF. As DNA, the CDR3 is TGTGCCAGCAGTGAAACGGGACTAGCGGGTAACAATGAGCAGTTCTTC.